This passage covers 24 T cell receptor beta chains from one sample sequenced in a study of blood T cell repertoires in COVID-19 (dated by TCRdb to the early 2020s). Libraries were made using the immunoSEQ multiplex PCR assay. The clones in this table, taken by TCRdb from immuneACCESS, are in-frame only. Not every clone is retained; where verified, under half of the shortfall comes from an unresolved V gene, and the cause of the rest is unknown. The sample table records fewer than 90,000 clones; about four fifths of these occur just once. Together, the top ten hold 11% of the sample. The source material was peripheral blood. All receptors come from a man over 45 with acute or convalescent COVID-19.

To note about this clone: The sample contains more than one DNA sequence encoding this CDR3. V is TRBV6-5 and J is TRBJ1-2; tentatively, D is TRBD1 (5 bases). Germline loops: CDR1 MNHEY, CDR2 SVGAGI. The CDR3 sequence is 13 residues long. The germline V and J ends were trimmed by 6 bases and 2 bases, with 10 bases remaining between them. The CDR3 loop is CASRPTGNYGYTF. The DNA for the CDR3 is TGTGCCAGCAGACCCACAGGAAACTATGGCTACACCTTC.

This rearrangement joins TRBV12-3 or TRBV12-4 to TRBJ1-2, with a tentative D call TRBD1 (5 bases). Trimming cost V 6 bases and J 8 bases, with 16 bases left between them. The CDR3 has 13 amino acids. CDR3 sequence (DNA): TGTGCCAGCAGGATTACAGGCACAGGAGGCTACACCTTC. Its translation is CASRITGTGGYTF.

The V gene is TRBV30, the J gene TRBJ2-2; D not certain. The CDR3 spans 11 residues. Trimming took 7 bases from V and 0 from J, leaving 3 bases between them. Germline-derived CDR1 and CDR2 are GTSNPN and SVGIG (reference sequence). The CDR3 loop is CAFTNTGELFF. CDR3 in DNA: TGTGCCTTTACGAACACCGGGGAGCTGTTTTTT.

The chain combines TRBV10-2 with TRBJ2-1; TRBD1 agrees at 11 bases. Germline assignment: CDR1 WSHSY and CDR2 SAAADI. The CDR3 is 14 amino acids. With V trimmed by 10 bases and J by 6 bases, 8 bases remained unmatched. CDR3 loop: CATLGTGGSNEQFF. The CDR3 DNA sequence: TGCGCCACACTGGGGACAGGGGGTAGCAATGAGCAGTTCTTC.

The V gene is TRBV7-2, the J gene TRBJ1-4; D perhaps matches TRBD1 (5 bases). From germline, CDR1 is SGHTA and CDR2 FQGNSA. V was shortened by 5 bases and J by 4 bases, with 8 bases between the two germline ends. This CDR3 has 13 residues. The CDR3 DNA reads TGTGCCAGCAGCCTCCAGGGTAATGAAAAACTGTTTTTT. Its protein product is CASSLQGNEKLFF.

Here the CDR3 reads CASSSRGGYTF. The DNA of the CDR3 is TGTGCCAGCAGTTCCCGAGGTGGCTACACCTTC. This chain links TRBV6-5 with TRBJ1-2; D gene ambiguous. In germline, CDR1 is MNHEY, CDR2 SVGAGI. Trimming cost V 4 bases and J 7 bases, with 7 bases left between them. This CDR3 has 11 residues.

This chain connects TRBV7-9 to TRBJ2-7; D is unclear. The germline V gene has CDR1 SEHNR and CDR2 FQNEAQ (reference sequence). CDR3 length equals 12 residues. V was trimmed by 6 bases and J by 2 bases, leaving 8 bases between them. CDR3 amino acids: CASSYRAYEQYF. The CDR3 DNA reads TGTGCCAGCAGTTATAGAGCCTACGAGCAGTACTTC.

This clone was observed once. CDR3: CASSYFRENTEAFF. CDR3 sequence (DNA): TGTGCCAGCAGTTACTTCAGGGAGAACACTGAAGCTTTCTTT. This chain connects TRBV6-2 or TRBV6-3 to TRBJ1-1; maybe TRBD1 (5 bases). This CDR3 is 14 amino acids long. V shed 1 base and J shed 1 base, with 7 bases lying between them. Germline CDR1 and CDR2: MNHEY and SVGEGT.

This chain uses TRBV4-1 with TRBJ1-4; no clear D gene. The V end was cut by 0 bases, the J end by 7 bases, with 12 bases between. From germline, CDR1 is MGHRA and CDR2 YSYEKL. This CDR3 has 15 residues. CDR3 nucleotides: TGCGCCAGCAGCCAAGATCTTGCGGTTGCTGAAAAACTGTTTTTT. It encodes CASSQDLAVAEKLFF.

The rearrangement joins TRBV7-3 to TRBJ1-2; no reliable D call. Trimming stripped 2 bases from V and 7 bases from J, with 11 bases between. The length of the CDR3 is 13 residues. Germline V gives CDR1 SGHTA, CDR2 FQGTGA. In DNA, the CDR3 is TGTGCCAGCAGCTTATCCCACGGCGGTGGCTACACCTTC. Translation gives CASSLSHGGGYTF.

This sequence joins TRBV4-1 and TRBJ2-3; 13 positions agree with TRBD2. Germline V lookup: CDR1 MGHRA, CDR2 YSYEKL. This CDR3 contains 18 residues. V gave up 0 bases and J gave up 2 bases; unmatched junction bases: 5. The CDR3 DNA follows: TGCGCCAGCAGCCAAGATTCGGGACTAGCGGGACTCACAGATACGCAGTATTTT. Translating it yields CASSQDSGLAGLTDTQYF.

The chain is built from TRBV29-1 and TRBJ2-7; no definite D call. This CDR3 has 12 residues. V was clipped by 5 bases and J by 2 bases, with 10 bases between them. In germline, CDR1 is SQVTM, CDR2 ANQGSEA. The CDR3 nucleotides read TGCAGCGTTCGAGGAGATACCTACGAGCAGTACTTC. Amino acids: CSVRGDTYEQYF.

The count of this clone is one. The chain couples TRBV7-2 to TRBJ1-2; a possible D gene is TRBD1 (6 bases). Germline V gene data show CDR1 as SGHTA and CDR2 as FQGNSA. CDR3 length: 15 amino acids. V lost 1 base and J lost 4, with 13 bases in between. The CDR3 DNA reads TGTGCCAGCAGCTTAGAGCTCGACAGGCCCTATGGCTACACCTTC. Translating gives CASSLELDRPYGYTF.

The chain recombines TRBV28 with TRBJ1-6, with TRBD1 matching 8 bases. Trimming took 2 bases from V and 8 from J; bases not matched to a gene: 2. CDR3 size: 14 residues. Germline values: CDR1 MDHEN, CDR2 SYDVKM. The CDR3: CASSLDRGDSPLHF. In DNA form, the CDR3 reads TGTGCCAGCAGTTTAGACAGGGGAGATTCACCCCTCCACTTT.

The chain joins TRBV6-5 to TRBJ1-2; tentatively, D is TRBD1 (5 bases). Per germline, CDR1 MNHEY and CDR2 SVGAGI. CDR3 size: 13 residues. V lost 4 bases and J 2 bases, leaving 8 bases between the germline ends. The CDR3 here is CASSLTENYGYTF. As DNA, the CDR3 is TGTGCCAGCAGTTTGACAGAGAACTATGGCTACACCTTC.

The rearrangement joins TRBV7-2 to TRBJ1-3; 8 bases align to TRBD1. The CDR3 runs 15 residues. J lost 4 bases, V lost 4 bases, and 6 bases had no gene match. Germline V gene data show CDR1 as SGHTA and CDR2 as FQGNSA. In nucleotides, the CDR3 is TGTGCCAGCAGCTCACCTGACAGGGGAGGAAACACCATATATTTT. It is translated as CASSSPDRGGNTIYF. Full variable domain (rest looked up from reference TRBV7-2 and TRBJ1-3): GAGVSQSPSNKVTEKGKDVELRCDPISGHTALYWYRQSLGQGLEFLIYFQGNSAPDKSGLPSDRFSAERTGGSVSTLTIQRTQQEDSAVYLCASSSPDRGGNTIYFGEGSWLTVV.

The rearrangement uses TRBV1 and TRBJ2-7; no check of the table's D call, TRBD1, against the DNA was made. TRBV1 has pseudogene status. This CDR3 has 15 residues. CDR3 coding DNA: TGCACCAGCAGCCAGAGGGACAGGGGCCACTACGAGCAGTACTTC. The encoded protein is CTSSQRDRGHYEQYF.

The chain couples TRBV12-3 or TRBV12-4 to TRBJ1-1; D unclear. V lost 3 bases and J 1 base, leaving 6 bases between the germline ends. This CDR3 region has 13 residues. The CDR3 loop is CASSLGQNTEAFF. The CDR3 DNA follows: TGTGCCAGCAGTTTGGGCCAGAACACTGAAGCTTTCTTT.

This clone was seen a single time. This rearrangement joins TRBV7-9 to TRBJ2-3; TRBD1 might be the D (5 bases). The CDR3 runs 15 residues. Germline V gene data show CDR1 as SEHNR and CDR2 as FQNEAQ (reference sequence). The V end lost 1 base, the J end lost 0 bases, and 8 bases lay between the germline ends. CDR3 sequence (DNA): TGTGCCAGCAGCTTAGGACAGACTAGCACAGATACGCAGTATTTT. It specifies CASSLGQTSTDTQYF.

The chain carries TRBV20-1 and TRBJ2-7; D is unclear. CDR3 length: 11 residues. V lost 4 bases to trimming and J lost 4 bases, with 8 bases between them. Germline CDR1 and CDR2: DFQATT and SNEGSKA (reference sequence). The CDR3, as DNA: TGCAGTGCTAAGAGAGAATACGAGCAGTACTTC. It yields the protein CSAKREYEQYF.

The chain recombines TRBV3-1 (or the pseudogene TRBV3-2) with TRBJ1-2; D unclear. The V gene's germline CDR1 is LGHDT and CDR2 YNNKEL (reference sequence). Trimming left V 4 bases short and J 5 bases short, with 17 bases between. CDR3 length: 15 residues. Written as DNA, the CDR3 is TGTGCCAGCAGCCTAGCAGCGGCAGTTGGATATGGCTACACCTTC. The encoded protein is CASSLAAAVGYGYTF.

This clone has just one count. V and J are TRBV18 and TRBJ1-5; TRBD1 matches 10 bases. With 0 bases clipped from V and 3 bases from J, the junction kept 8 bases outside the gene matches. Germline V gives CDR1 KGHSH, CDR2 LQKENI. This CDR3 is 18 amino acids long. This CDR3 is CASSPPRGQGWVNQPQHF. As DNA, the CDR3 is TGTGCCAGCTCACCACCCAGGGGACAGGGGTGGGTCAATCAGCCCCAGCATTTT.

A single count supports this clone. This rearrangement joins TRBV19 to TRBJ1-4, with 8 bases identical to TRBD1. Per germline, CDR1 LNHDA and CDR2 SQIVND (reference sequence). Trimming removed 7 bases from V and 4 bases from J; junction bases left unmatched: 11. This CDR3 spans 16 amino acids. The DNA for the CDR3 is TGTGCCAGTACGCCCCGTGACAGGGGATTTAATGAAAAACTGTTTTTT. Translating it yields CASTPRDRGFNEKLFF. The variable domain in full, completed from reference TRBV19 and TRBJ1-4, reads DGGITQSPKYLFRKEGQNVTLSCEQNLNHDAMYWYRQDPGQGLRLIYYSQIVNDFQKGDIAEGYSVSREKKESFPLTVTSAQKNPTAFYLCASTPRDRGFNEKLFFGSGTQLSVL.

The V call is TRBV6-5, the J call TRBJ2-3; D is unclear. The germline V and J ends were trimmed by 0 bases and 0 bases, with 10 bases remaining between them. CDR3 length equals 16 residues. Germline CDR1 reads MNHEY; CDR2 reads SVGAGI. CDR3 sequence (DNA): TGTGCCAGCAGTTACTCGAGAGTCGGGAGCACAGATACGCAGTATTTT. This encodes CASSYSRVGSTDTQYF.